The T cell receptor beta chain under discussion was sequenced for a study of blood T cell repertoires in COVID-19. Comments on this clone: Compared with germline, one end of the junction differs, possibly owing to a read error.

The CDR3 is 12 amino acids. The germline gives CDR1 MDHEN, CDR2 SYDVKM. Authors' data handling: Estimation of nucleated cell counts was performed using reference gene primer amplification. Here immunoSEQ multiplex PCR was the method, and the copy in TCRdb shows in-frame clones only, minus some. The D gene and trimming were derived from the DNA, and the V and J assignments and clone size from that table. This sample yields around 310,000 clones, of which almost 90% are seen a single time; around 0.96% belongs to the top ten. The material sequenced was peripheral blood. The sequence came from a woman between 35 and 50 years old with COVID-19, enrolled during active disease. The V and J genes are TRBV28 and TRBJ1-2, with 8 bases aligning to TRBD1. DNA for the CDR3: TGTGCCAGCAGTTTAAGTCAGGGGGCAAGCGCCTTC. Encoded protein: CASSLSQGASAF.